This T cell receptor beta chain is from a study of blood T cell repertoires in COVID-19. Across the study: Nucleic acid was either cDNA or gDNA, and it came from T cells, B-cell-depleted T cells, or PBMCs.

V lost 6 bases and J lost 0, with 14 bases in between. The CDR3 covers 16 residues. Germline CDR1 is MRHNA and CDR2 is SNTAGT. Per the original methods: Estimated nucleated cell counts came from reference gene primer amplification. Clones were read by immunoSEQ multiplex PCR, and TCRdb kept only the in-frame ones, dropping some. The DNA gave D and trimming, while V, J and clone size come from that table. Counted here are a few hundred thousand clones, 87% occurring once; the ten biggest clones make up about 5.5%. Material for sequencing was PBMCs or T cells enriched from blood (not recorded which). This receptor was identified in a woman aged 40-49 years who had recovered from COVID-19. The chain couples TRBV6-4 to TRBJ2-2; weak D call: TRBD1 (6 bases). The CDR3 coding sequence is TGTGCCAGCAGCTACCAGTGGACAGCGAACACCGGGGAGCTGTTTTTT. This gives the protein CASSYQWTANTGELFF.